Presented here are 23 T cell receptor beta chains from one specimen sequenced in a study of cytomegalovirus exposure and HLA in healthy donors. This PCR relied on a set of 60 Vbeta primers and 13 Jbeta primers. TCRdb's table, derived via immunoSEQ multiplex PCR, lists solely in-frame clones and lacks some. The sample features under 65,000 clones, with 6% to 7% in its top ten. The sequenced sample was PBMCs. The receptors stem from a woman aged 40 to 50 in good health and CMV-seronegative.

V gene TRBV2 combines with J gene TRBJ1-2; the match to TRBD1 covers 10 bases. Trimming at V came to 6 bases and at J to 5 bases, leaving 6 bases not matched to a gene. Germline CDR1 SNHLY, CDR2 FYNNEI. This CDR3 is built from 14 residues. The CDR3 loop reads CASSPTGQGYGYTF. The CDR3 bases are TGTGCCAGCAGCCCTACGGGACAGGGGTATGGCTACACCTTC.

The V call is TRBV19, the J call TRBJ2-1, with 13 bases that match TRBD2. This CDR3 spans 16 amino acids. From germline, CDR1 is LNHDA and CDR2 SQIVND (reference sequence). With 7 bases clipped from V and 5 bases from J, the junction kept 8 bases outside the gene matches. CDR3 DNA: TGTGCCAGTACCCAAAGAGGACTAGCGGGAGACAATGAGCAGTTCTTC. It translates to CASTQRGLAGDNEQFF.

CDR3 protein: CASSKTGGTDTQYF. CDR3 sequence (DNA): TGTGCCAGCTCAAAGACAGGGGGCACAGATACGCAGTATTTT. The chain employs TRBV18 and TRBJ2-3; 8 bases match TRBD1. CDR1 is KGHSH and CDR2 is LQKENI in the germline V gene. Germline trimming cut 5 bases from V and 1 base from J; bases unmatched to any gene: 2. This CDR3 is built from 14 residues.

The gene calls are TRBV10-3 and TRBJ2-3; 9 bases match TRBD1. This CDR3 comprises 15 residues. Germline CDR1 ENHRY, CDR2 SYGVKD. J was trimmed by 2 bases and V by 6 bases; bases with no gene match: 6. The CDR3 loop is CAIRGQGSTTDTQYF. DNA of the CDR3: TGTGCCATCAGGGGACAGGGAAGTACCACAGATACGCAGTATTTT.

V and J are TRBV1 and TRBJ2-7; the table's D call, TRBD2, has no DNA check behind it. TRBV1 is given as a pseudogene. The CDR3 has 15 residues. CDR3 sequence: CTSSQTKARSYEQYF. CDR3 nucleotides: TGCACCAGCAGCCAAACGAAAGCTAGGTCCTACGAGCAGTACTTC.

The CDR3 spells CASSSTGTNEQFF. For the CDR3, the DNA is TGTGCCAGCAGCTCCACAGGTACCAATGAGCAGTTCTTC. V usage is TRBV7-8 and J usage is TRBJ2-1; weak D call: TRBD1 (5 bases). Germline V gene sequence: CDR1 SGHVS, CDR2 FQNEAQ. Trimming took off 4 bases at V and 6 bases at J, with 10 bases between the two ends. The length of the CDR3 is 13 residues.

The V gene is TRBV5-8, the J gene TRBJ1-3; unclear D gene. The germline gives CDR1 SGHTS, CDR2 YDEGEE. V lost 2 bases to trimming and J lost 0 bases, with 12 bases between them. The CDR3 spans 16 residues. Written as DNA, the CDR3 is TGTGCCAGCAGCTTCGGCGGGGTTTACTCTGGAAACACCATATATTTT. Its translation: CASSFGGVYSGNTIYF.

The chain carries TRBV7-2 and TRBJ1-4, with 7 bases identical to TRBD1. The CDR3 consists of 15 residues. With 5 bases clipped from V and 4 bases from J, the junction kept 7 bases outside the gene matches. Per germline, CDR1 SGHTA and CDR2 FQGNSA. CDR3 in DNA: TGTGCCAGCAGCACCGCAGGGGGGAGTAATGAAAAACTGTTTTTT. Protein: CASSTAGGSNEKLFF.

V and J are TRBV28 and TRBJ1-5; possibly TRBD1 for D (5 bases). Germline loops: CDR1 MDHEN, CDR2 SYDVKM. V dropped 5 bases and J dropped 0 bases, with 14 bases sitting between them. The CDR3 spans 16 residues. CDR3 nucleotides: TGTGCCAGCAGTCCCCGGGGGGGTTATAGCAATCAGCCCCAGCATTTT. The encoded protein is CASSPRGGYSNQPQHF.

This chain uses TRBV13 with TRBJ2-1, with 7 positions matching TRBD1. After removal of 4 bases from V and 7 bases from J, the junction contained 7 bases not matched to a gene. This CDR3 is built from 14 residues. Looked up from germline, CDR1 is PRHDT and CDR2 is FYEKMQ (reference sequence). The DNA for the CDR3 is TGTGCCAGCAGCTCCTGGACAGGACAGAATGAGCAGTTCTTC. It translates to CASSSWTGQNEQFF.

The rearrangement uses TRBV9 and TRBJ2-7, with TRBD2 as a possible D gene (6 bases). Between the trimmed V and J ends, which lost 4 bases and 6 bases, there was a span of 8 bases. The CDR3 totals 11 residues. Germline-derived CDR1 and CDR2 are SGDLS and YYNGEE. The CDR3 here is CASSLGGEQYF. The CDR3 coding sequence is TGTGCCAGCAGCCTGGGGGGCGAGCAGTACTTC.

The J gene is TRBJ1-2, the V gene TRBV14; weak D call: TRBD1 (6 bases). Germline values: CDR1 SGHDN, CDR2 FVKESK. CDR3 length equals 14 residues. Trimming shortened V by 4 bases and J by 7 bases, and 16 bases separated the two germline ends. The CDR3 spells CASSRTSRGGGYTF. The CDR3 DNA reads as TGTGCCAGCAGCCGCACCTCAAGGGGGGGTGGCTACACCTTC.

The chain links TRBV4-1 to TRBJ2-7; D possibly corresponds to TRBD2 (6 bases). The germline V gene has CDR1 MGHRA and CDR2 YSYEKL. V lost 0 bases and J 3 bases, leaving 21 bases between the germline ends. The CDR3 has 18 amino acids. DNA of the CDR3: TGCGCCAGCAGCCAAGATCGGATTGCAACGGGGGTTAGCTACGAGCAGTACTTC. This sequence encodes CASSQDRIATGVSYEQYF.

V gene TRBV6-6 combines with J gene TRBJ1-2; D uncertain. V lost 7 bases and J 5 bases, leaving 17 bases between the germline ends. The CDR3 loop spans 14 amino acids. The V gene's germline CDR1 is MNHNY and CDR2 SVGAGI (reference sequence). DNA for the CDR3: TGTGCCAGCACCCGGGAAAGGGAAGTGTATGGCTACACCTTC. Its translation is CASTREREVYGYTF.

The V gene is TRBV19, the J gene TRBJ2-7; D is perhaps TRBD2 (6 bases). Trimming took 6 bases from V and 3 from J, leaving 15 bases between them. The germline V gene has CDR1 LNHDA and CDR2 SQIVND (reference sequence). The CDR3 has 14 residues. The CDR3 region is CASSRMGGNYEQYF. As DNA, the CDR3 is TGTGCCAGTAGCCGAATGGGGGGTAACTACGAGCAGTACTTC.

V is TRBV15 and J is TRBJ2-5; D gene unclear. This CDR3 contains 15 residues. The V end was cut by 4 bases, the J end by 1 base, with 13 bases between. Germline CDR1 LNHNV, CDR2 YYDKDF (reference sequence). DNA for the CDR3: TGTGCCACCAGCATGAACCAGGTACCCCAAGAGACCCAGTACTTC. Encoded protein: CATSMNQVPQETQYF.

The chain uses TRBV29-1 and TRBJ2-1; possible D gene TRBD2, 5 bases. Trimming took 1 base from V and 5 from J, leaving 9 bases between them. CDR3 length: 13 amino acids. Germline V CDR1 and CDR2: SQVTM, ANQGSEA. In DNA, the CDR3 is TGCAGCGTTGAAGTGGTGCGGGACAATGAGCAGTTCTTC. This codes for CSVEVVRDNEQFF.

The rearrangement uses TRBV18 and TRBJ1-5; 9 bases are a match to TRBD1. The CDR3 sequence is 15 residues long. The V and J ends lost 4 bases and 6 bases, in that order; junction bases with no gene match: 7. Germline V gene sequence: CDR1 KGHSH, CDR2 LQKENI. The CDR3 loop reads CASSRDREAGQPQHF. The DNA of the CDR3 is TGTGCCAGCTCACGGGACAGGGAGGCTGGTCAGCCCCAGCATTTT.

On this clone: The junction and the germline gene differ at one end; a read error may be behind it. The CDR3 nucleotides read TGTGCCTGGAAGCGACCGGGACAGAACACTGAAGATTTCTTT. Translating gives CAWKRPGQNTEDFF. J is TRBJ1-1 and V is TRBV30; 7 bases agree with TRBD1. Germline V gene lookup returns CDR1 GTSNPN and CDR2 SVGIG (reference sequence). The CDR3 extends over 14 amino acids.

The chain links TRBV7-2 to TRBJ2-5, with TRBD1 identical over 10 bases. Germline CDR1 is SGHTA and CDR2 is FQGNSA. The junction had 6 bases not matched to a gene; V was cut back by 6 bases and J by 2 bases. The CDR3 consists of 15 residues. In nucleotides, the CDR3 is TGTGCCAGCAGGCCTGACAGGGGGCGGCAAGAGACCCAGTACTTC. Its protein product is CASRPDRGRQETQYF.

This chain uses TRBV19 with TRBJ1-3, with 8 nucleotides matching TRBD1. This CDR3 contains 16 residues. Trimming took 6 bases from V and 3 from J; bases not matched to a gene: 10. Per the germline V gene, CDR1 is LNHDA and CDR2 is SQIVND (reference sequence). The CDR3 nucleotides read TGTGCCAGTAGGACGATACAGGGGGACAGTGGAAACACCATATATTTT. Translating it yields CASRTIQGDSGNTIYF.

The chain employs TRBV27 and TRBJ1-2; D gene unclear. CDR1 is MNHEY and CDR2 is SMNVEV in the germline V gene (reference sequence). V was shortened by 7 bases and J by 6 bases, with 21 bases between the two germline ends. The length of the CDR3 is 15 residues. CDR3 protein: CASTWVPVGLNGYTF. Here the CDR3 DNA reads TGTGCCAGCACTTGGGTCCCGGTGGGCCTAAATGGCTACACCTTC.

The CDR3 is CASRTAGGTDTQYF. CDR3 DNA sequence: TGTGCCAGCCGGACAGCGGGGGGAACAGATACGCAGTATTTT. The rearrangement joins TRBV6-5 to TRBJ2-3; 9 bases are shared with TRBD2. The CDR3 totals 14 residues. V lost 8 bases and J lost 3; bases outside the gene matches: 6. Germline values: CDR1 MNHEY, CDR2 SVGAGI.